A selection of T cell receptor beta chains follows, all from one sample in a study of cytomegalovirus exposure and HLA in healthy donors. Measured with immunoSEQ multiplex PCR; TCRdb has only the in-frame clones, and not every one. The sample consists of 200,000 to 300,000 clones, around four fifths of them appearing once. Sequenced: PBMCs. All receptors come from a woman aged 40-49 years in good health and CMV-seropositive. The CDR3 runs from the conserved cysteine through the conserved F or W. The D gene is left open where the match is weak. Size tells how often a clone was seen (once, few, many) or the class of an expanded clone, and some rows leave it out.

d_gene: .
j_gene: TRBJ2-7
abundance: .
v_gene: TRBV7-2
CDR3nt: TGTGCCAGCAGCTTAGGAGGGGGCGGGACCTACGAGCAGTACTTC
CDR3aa: CASSLGGGGTYEQYF

d_gene: TRBD1
j_gene: TRBJ1-4
abundance: .
v_gene: TRBV5-1
CDR3nt: TGCGCCAGCAGCTCTTCGACAGGGCGGGGAGAAAAACTGTTTTTT
CDR3aa: CASSSSTGRGEKLFF

d_gene: .
j_gene: TRBJ1-1
abundance: .
v_gene: TRBV19
CDR3nt: TGTGCCAGCCGGGATGTCGCAACGGGCAACGCTGAAGCTTTCTTT
CDR3aa: CASRDVATGNAEAFF

d_gene: TRBD1
j_gene: TRBJ1-4
abundance: .
v_gene: TRBV2
CDR3nt: TGTGCCAGCAGTAACCAGGGGGCAACTAATGAAAAACTGTTTTTT
CDR3aa: CASSNQGATNEKLFF

d_gene: TRBD2
j_gene: TRBJ2-2
abundance: .
v_gene: TRBV4-1
CDR3nt: TGCGCCAGCAGCCAAGGGACTAGCGGGGCGGGGACCGGGGAGCTGTTTTTT
CDR3aa: CASSQGTSGAGTGELFF

d_gene: .
j_gene: TRBJ1-2
abundance: .
v_gene: TRBV7-2
CDR3nt: TGTGCCAGCACGGCGGGGGCCAACTATGGCTACACCTTC
CDR3aa: CASTAGANYGYTF

d_gene: TRBD1
j_gene: TRBJ1-6
abundance: once
v_gene: TRBV2
CDR3nt: TGTGCCAGCACCGATGGACAGGGGAGCTCCTATAATTCACCCCTCCACTTT
CDR3aa: CASTDGQGSSYNSPLHF

d_gene: TRBD2
j_gene: TRBJ2-7
abundance: few
v_gene: TRBV5-6
CDR3nt: TGTGCCAGCAGACACGGGGGGGGTCGCGGCGAGCAGTACTTC
CDR3aa: CASRHGGGRGEQYF

d_gene: .
j_gene: TRBJ1-2
abundance: .
v_gene: TRBV7-9
CDR3nt: TGTGCCAGCAGCTTAGGGTCAGTGGAGTACTATGGCTACACCTTC
CDR3aa: CASSLGSVEYYGYTF

d_gene: .
j_gene: TRBJ2-1
abundance: .
v_gene: TRBV6-5
CDR3nt: TGTGCCAGCAGTATCGATATGAGCAACAATGAGCAGTTCTTC
CDR3aa: CASSIDMSNNEQFF

d_gene: .
j_gene: TRBJ1-6
abundance: .
v_gene: TRBV4-3
CDR3nt: TGCGCCAGCAGCTCAACAGCTGCTAATTCACCCCTCCACTTT
CDR3aa: CASSSTAANSPLHF

d_gene: .
j_gene: TRBJ2-3
abundance: .
v_gene: TRBV7-3
CDR3nt: TGTGCCAGCAGCTCTCAGGCGGGCCCAGATACGCAGTATTTT
CDR3aa: CASSSQAGPDTQYF

d_gene: .
j_gene: TRBJ1-1
abundance: .
v_gene: TRBV19
CDR3nt: TGTGCCAGTAGTATCTACTCAACGAACACTGAAGCTTTCTTT
CDR3aa: CASSIYSTNTEAFF

d_gene: .
j_gene: TRBJ2-7
abundance: .
v_gene: TRBV6-1
CDR3nt: TGTGCCAGCAGTGATGGAGTTTACGAGCAGTACTTC
CDR3aa: CASSDGVYEQYF

d_gene: TRBD2
j_gene: TRBJ2-7
abundance: .
v_gene: TRBV5-1
CDR3nt: TGCGCCAGCAGCTTGTCGGCGGGAGCCTCCTACGAGCAGTACTTC
CDR3aa: CASSLSAGASYEQYF

d_gene: .
j_gene: TRBJ2-3
abundance: .
v_gene: TRBV9
CDR3nt: TGTGCCAGCAGCGTATCTCTCACAGATACGCAGTATTTT
CDR3aa: CASSVSLTDTQYF

d_gene: TRBD1
j_gene: TRBJ1-1
abundance: .
v_gene: TRBV29-1
CDR3nt: TGCAGCGTTGAAATGGGACAGAGAGTAGGGACCACTGAAGCTTTCTTT
CDR3aa: CSVEMGQRVGTTEAFF

d_gene: TRBD2
j_gene: TRBJ2-7
abundance: .
v_gene: TRBV6-5
CDR3nt: TGTGCCAGCAGACCGGGACTAGCGGGAGTTTGGGAGCAGTACTTC
CDR3aa: CASRPGLAGVWEQYF

d_gene: .
j_gene: TRBJ2-6
abundance: .
v_gene: TRBV13
CDR3nt: TGTGCCAGCAGCTTTAGTTCCCGGAGGGCTGGGGCCAACGTCCTGACTTTC
CDR3aa: CASSFSSRRAGANVLTF

d_gene: .
j_gene: TRBJ2-1
abundance: few
v_gene: TRBV2
CDR3nt: TGTGCCAGCAGTTTCAACAATGAGCAGTTCTTC
CDR3aa: CASSFNNEQFF

d_gene: TRBD2
j_gene: TRBJ2-1
abundance: .
v_gene: TRBV28
CDR3nt: TGTGCCAGCAGCATGGACGTAGCGGGAGAGCAGTTCTTC
CDR3aa: CASSMDVAGEQFF